These 3 T cell receptor beta chains were all obtained from the same sample, sequenced in a study of OX40 agonist ivuxolimab in advanced cancers. Here immunoSEQ multiplex PCR was the method, and the copy in TCRdb shows in-frame clones only, minus some. Of approximately 45,000 clones in the sample, roughly 80% were seen once. Sequenced material: CD4+ or CD8+ T cells sorted from blood, taken in a trial of the OX40 agonist ivuxolimab. The receptor source for this set is an adult with an advanced solid tumor such as melanoma, head and neck, liver or kidney cancer.

The chain employs TRBV6-5 and TRBJ1-1, with D unclear. Germline V lookup: CDR1 MNHEY, CDR2 SVGAGI. V shed 10 bases and J shed 5 bases, with 11 bases lying between them. The CDR3 has 11 residues. DNA for the CDR3: TGTGCCACCTCGAGGGAAACTGAAGCTTTCTTT. The encoded protein is CATSRETEAFF.

The genes are TRBV4-2 and TRBJ2-2; D may be TRBD1 (7 bases). The ends were cut back, 3 bases at V and 7 bases at J, with 21 bases in the middle. Germline CDR1 reads LGHNA; CDR2 reads YNFKEQ. The CDR3 has 17 residues. The CDR3 here is CASSQDFIRQGGGELFF. In nucleotides, the CDR3 is TGTGCCAGCAGCCAGGATTTTATACGACAGGGAGGCGGGGAGCTGTTTTTT.

This chain joins TRBV11-2 and TRBJ1-4; TRBD1 matches 9 bases. Germline loops: CDR1 SGHAT, CDR2 FQNNGV. The CDR3 covers 14 residues. V dropped 5 bases and J dropped 7; count of bases not matched to a gene: 5. CDR3 sequence: CASSQTGGLEKLFF. The CDR3 nucleotides are TGTGCCAGCAGCCAGACAGGGGGACTTGAAAAACTGTTTTTT. Supplemented by reference TRBV11-2 and TRBJ1-4, the full variable domain reads EAGVAQSPRYKIIEKRQSVAFWCNPISGHATLYWYQQILGQGPKLLIQFQNNGVVDDSQLPKDRFSAERLKGVDSTLKIQPAKLEDSAVYLCASSQTGGLEKLFFGSGTQLSVL.